The clone carrying this T cell receptor (beta chain) has only a few counts. Its antigen is currently unknown. This sample is drawn from a study of T cells after yellow fever vaccination. Study-level findings and limits: One caveat is that FACS-sorted repertoires could contain abundant clonotypes contaminating from the bulk population.

TCRdb redid the calling of the 5' RACE reads with MiXCR, one entry per CDR3 protein. This table holds a few hundred thousand distinct CDR3 sequences, roughly 8.4% found once. The sequencing used PBMCs, collected approximately 40 days after the first yellow fever vaccination. This receptor was taken from a man aged 18 to 29 who received the YFV17D yellow fever vaccine.

CDR3 sequence: CASSLNRDNEKLFF. As DNA, the CDR3 is TGTGCCAGCAGCTTGAACAGGGATAATGAAAAACTGTTTTTT. The J gene is TRBJ1-4, the V gene TRBV7-9; D is perhaps TRBD1 (6 bases). Trimming cost V 3 bases and J 4 bases, with 9 bases left between them. This CDR3 has 14 amino acids. Germline V gene data show CDR1 as SEHNR and CDR2 as FQNEAQ (reference sequence).